What follows are 3 T cell receptor beta chains derived from one specimen sequenced in a study of identical twins. TCRdb independently ran MiXCR on the 5' RACE reads; one entry per CDR3 protein. The sample records about 480,000 distinct CDR3 sequences, 13% to 15% being singletons. These data were likewise used in another study, on yellow fever vaccine responses in identical twins.

Sequenced sample: CD4+ T cells sorted from blood. These receptors came from a woman in her late teens or twenties in good health.

In this sample, this clonotype turned up a few times. The V call is TRBV9, the J call TRBJ2-5; D unresolved. Germline loops: CDR1 SGDLS, CDR2 YYNGEE. V lost 3 bases and J lost 5, with 17 bases in between. The CDR3 spans 15 residues. This CDR3 reads CASSANLALGETQYF. The DNA of the CDR3 is TGTGCCAGCAGCGCCAATCTCGCCCTTGGGGAGACCCAGTACTTC.

The chain is built from TRBV10-3 and TRBJ1-5; D uncertain. Germline CDR1 is ENHRY and CDR2 is SYGVKD. CDR3 length: 15 amino acids. V was trimmed by 0 bases and J by 6 bases, leaving 12 bases between them. Here the CDR3 DNA reads TGTGCCATCAGTGAGTCCCAGGTCGACGGTCAGCCCCAGCATTTT. Protein product: CAISESQVDGQPQHF.

This clonotype was recorded a few times. The chain has TRBV7-3 and TRBJ2-7; no firm D call. The germline V gene has CDR1 SGHTA and CDR2 FQGTGA. The CDR3 consists of 15 residues. V lost 3 bases to trimming and J lost 0 bases, with 12 bases between them. The DNA for the CDR3 is TGTGCCAGCAGCTTGAAGGTCAGGAGCTCCTACGAGCAGTACTTC. Amino acids: CASSLKVRSSYEQYF.